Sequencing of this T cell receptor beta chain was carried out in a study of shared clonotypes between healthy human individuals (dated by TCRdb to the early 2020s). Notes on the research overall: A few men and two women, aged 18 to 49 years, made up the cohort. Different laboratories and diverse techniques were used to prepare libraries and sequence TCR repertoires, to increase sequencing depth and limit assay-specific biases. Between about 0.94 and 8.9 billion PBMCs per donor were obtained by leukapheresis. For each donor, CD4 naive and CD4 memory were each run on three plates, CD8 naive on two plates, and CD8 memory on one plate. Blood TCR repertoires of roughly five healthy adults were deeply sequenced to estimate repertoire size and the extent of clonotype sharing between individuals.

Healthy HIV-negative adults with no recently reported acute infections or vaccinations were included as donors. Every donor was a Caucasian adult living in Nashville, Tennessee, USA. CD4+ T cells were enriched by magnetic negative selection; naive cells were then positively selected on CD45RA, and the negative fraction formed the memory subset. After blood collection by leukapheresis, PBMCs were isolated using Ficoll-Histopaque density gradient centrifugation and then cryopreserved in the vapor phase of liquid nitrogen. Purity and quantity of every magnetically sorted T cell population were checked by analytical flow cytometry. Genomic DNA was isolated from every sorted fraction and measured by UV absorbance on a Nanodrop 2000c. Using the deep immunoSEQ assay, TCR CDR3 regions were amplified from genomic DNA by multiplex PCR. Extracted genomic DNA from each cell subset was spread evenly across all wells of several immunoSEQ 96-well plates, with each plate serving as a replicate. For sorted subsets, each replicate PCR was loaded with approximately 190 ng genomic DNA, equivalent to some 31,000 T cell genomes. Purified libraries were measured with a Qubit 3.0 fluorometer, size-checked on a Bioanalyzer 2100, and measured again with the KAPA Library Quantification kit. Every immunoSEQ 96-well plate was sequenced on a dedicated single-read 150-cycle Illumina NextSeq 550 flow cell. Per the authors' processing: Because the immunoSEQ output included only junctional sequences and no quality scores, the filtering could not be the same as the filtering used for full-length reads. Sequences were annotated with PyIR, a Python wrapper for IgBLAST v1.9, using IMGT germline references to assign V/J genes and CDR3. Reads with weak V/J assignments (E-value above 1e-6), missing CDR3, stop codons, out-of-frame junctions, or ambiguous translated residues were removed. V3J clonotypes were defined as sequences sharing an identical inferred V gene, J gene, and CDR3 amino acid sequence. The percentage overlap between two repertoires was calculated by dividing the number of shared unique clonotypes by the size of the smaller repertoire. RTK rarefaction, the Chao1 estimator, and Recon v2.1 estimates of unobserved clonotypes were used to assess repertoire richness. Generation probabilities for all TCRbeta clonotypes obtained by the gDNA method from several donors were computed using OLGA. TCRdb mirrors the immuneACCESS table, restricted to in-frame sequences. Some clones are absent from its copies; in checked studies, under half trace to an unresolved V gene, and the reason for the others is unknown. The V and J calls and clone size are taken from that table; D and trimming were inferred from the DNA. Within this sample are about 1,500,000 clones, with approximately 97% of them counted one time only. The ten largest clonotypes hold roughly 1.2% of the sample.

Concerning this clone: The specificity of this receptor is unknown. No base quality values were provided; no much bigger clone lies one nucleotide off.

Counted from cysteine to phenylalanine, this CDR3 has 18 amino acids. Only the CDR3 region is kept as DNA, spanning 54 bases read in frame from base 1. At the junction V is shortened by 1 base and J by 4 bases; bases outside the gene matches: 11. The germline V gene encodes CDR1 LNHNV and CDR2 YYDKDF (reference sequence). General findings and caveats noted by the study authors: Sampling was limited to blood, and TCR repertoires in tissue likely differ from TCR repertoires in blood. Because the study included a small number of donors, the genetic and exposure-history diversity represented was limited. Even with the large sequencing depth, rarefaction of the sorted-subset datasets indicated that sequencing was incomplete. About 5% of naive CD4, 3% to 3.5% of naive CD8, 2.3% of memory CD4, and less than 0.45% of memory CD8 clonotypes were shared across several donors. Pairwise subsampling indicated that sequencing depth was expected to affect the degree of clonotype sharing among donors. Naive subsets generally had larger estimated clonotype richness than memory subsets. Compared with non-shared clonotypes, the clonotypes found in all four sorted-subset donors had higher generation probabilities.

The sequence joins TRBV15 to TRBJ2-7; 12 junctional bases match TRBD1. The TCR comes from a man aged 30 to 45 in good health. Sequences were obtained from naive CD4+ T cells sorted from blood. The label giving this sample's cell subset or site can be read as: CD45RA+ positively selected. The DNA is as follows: TGTGCCACCAGCAGAGGTGGCGGGACAGGGGGCATGGATTACGAGCAGTACTTC. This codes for CATSRGGGTGGMDYEQYF. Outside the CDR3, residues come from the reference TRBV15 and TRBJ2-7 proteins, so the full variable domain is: DAMVIQNPRYQVTQFGKPVTLSCSQTLNHNVMYWYQQKSSQAPKLLFHYYDKDFNNEADTPDNFQSRRPNTSFCFLDIRSPGLGDTAMYLCATSRGGGTGGMDYEQYFGPGTRLTVT.